Sequencing of this TCR beta chain was carried out in a study of blood T cell repertoires in COVID-19. J was trimmed by 1 base and V by 2 bases; bases with no gene match: 3. The CDR3 has 17 amino acids. The germline gives CDR1 KGHSH, CDR2 LQKENI. The assay was immunoSEQ multiplex PCR, and TCRdb's table has in-frame clones only and misses some. The top ten hold about 4.2% of the sample, which has more than 300,000 clones, just over 85% seen once. The rearrangement joins TRBV18 to TRBJ2-3; 13 bases align to TRBD2. This TCR derives from a man aged 25 to 40 who had recovered from COVID-19. The source material was PBMCs or T cells enriched from blood (not recorded which). In DNA form, the CDR3 reads TGTGCCAGCTCACCAGGGACTAGCGGGACCCGCACAGATACGCAGTATTTT. Its translation is CASSPGTSGTRTDTQYF.